The 8 T cell receptor beta chains reported below all come from one sample, sequenced in a study of early T cells in non-severe SARS-CoV-2 infection (dated by TCRdb to about 2021). Receptor libraries were prepared by 5' RACE. The listed sequencing device is NextSeq 500. The public sequencing data were trimmed at Q25 with fastp and processed into clonotypes with MiXCR by TCRdb, which kept only in-frame beta chains. Here each entry gathers all rows of one CDR3 protein and keeps the most common genes and DNA. In all, the sample holds 35,000 to 55,000 distinct CDR3 sequences, and more than 9% of those were seen once. The ten most abundant clones make up 21% of the sample. The sample taken for sequencing was whole blood. Every receptor here comes from an adult who was a healthcare worker with PCR-confirmed SARS-CoV-2 infection or an uninfected control (not recorded which).

This clonotype was detected many times. The chain employs TRBV15 and TRBJ2-7; 8 bases line up with TRBD1. After removal of 2 bases from V and 3 bases from J, the junction contained 12 bases not matched to a gene. Germline V gene lookup returns CDR1 LNHNV and CDR2 YYDKDF (reference sequence). CDR3 length: 17 residues. The CDR3 region has the DNA TGTGCCACCAGCAGATATCCCCGTAGGACAGGGTACTACGAGCAGTACTTC. Protein sequence: CATSRYPRRTGYYEQYF. Based on the CDR3 plus reference TRBV15 and TRBJ2-7, the full variable domain is DAMVIQNPRYQVTQFGKPVTLSCSQTLNHNVMYWYQQKSSQAPKLLFHYYDKDFNNEADTPDNFQSRRPNTSFCFLDIRSPGLGDTAMYLCATSRYPRRTGYYEQYFGPGTRLTVT.

In this sample, this clonotype turned up many times. The chain couples TRBV29-1 to TRBJ2-3, with D uncertain. In germline, CDR1 is SQVTM, CDR2 ANQGSEA. The CDR3 consists of 10 residues. V dropped 1 base and J dropped 4 bases, with 0 bases sitting between them. In nucleotides, the CDR3 is TGCAGCGTTGAAGCAGATACGCAGTATTTT. Translating it yields CSVEADTQYF.

This clonotype appeared many times. The chain combines TRBV21-1 with TRBJ1-1; the DNA was not used to check the table's D call, TRBD1. TRBV21-1 is shown as a pseudogene. The CDR3 totals 14 residues. The CDR3 region has the DNA TGTGCCAGCAGAAGGACAGGTCTGAACACTGAAGCTTTCTTT. Amino acids: CASRRTGLNTEAFF.

This clonotype has a count of ten or more. V gene TRBV7-6 combines with J gene TRBJ2-1; the D gene is possibly TRBD2 (6 bases). The germline gives CDR1 SGHVS, CDR2 FNYEAQ. This CDR3 comprises 17 residues. V gave up 5 bases and J gave up 0 bases, with 17 bases separating them. The CDR3 bases are TGTGCCAGCAGCCGGTTGGGCGGGAAGGGCTCCTACAATGAGCAGTTCTTC. Its protein is CASSRLGGKGSYNEQFF.

In its sample, this clonotype was seen a few times. The chain is built from TRBV9 and TRBJ2-3, with 14 bases that match TRBD2. CDR1 is SGDLS, CDR2 YYNGEE, per germline. The CDR3 sequence is 17 residues long. Trimming cost V 4 bases and J 6 bases; bases outside gene matches: 10. The CDR3 DNA reads TGTGCCAGCAGCCCCAGGGGACTAGCGGGAGATTTGGATACGCAGTATTTT. Protein: CASSPRGLAGDLDTQYF.

The gene calls are TRBV3-1 and TRBJ2-3; D not resolved. Trimming took off 3 bases at V and 1 base at J, with 2 bases between the two ends. The CDR3 is 12 amino acids. Per germline, CDR1 LGHDT and CDR2 YNNKEL (reference sequence). The CDR3 DNA follows: TGTGCCAGCAGCCAGGGCACAGATACGCAGTATTTT. Protein sequence: CASSQGTDTQYF.

This clonotype was detected ten times or more. The chain carries TRBV6-5 and TRBJ2-3; 13 bases agree with TRBD2. Looked up from germline, CDR1 is MNHEY and CDR2 is SVGAGI. There are 17 residues in the CDR3. With 6 bases clipped from V and 3 bases from J, the junction kept 9 bases outside the gene matches. CDR3 in DNA: TGTGCCAGCAGCTCCGGACTAGCGGGAGTTTCGACAGATACGCAGTATTTT. Its translation is CASSSGLAGVSTDTQYF.

This clonotype qualifies as medium-sized (0.01 to 0.1%). The J gene is TRBJ2-1, the V gene TRBV7-8, with D possibly being TRBD1 (6 bases). Germline V gene sequence: CDR1 SGHVS, CDR2 FQNEAQ. This CDR3 contains 12 residues. Trimming cost V 5 bases and J 10 bases, with 12 bases left between them. The CDR3 sequence: CASSTGQPEQFF. CDR3 DNA sequence: TGTGCCAGCAGCACCGGACAGCCCGAGCAGTTCTTC.